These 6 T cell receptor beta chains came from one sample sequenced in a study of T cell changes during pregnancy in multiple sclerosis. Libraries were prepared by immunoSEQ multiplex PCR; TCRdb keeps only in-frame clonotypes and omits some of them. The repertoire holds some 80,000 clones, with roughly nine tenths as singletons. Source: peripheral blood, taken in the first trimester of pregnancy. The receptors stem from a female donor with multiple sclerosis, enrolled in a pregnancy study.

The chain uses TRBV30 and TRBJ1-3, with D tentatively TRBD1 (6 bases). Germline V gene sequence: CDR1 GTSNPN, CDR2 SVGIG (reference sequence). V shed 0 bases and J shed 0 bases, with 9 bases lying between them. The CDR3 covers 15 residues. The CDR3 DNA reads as TGTGCCTGGAGTGTAAGGACAGTCTCTGGAAACACCATATATTTT. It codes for CAWSVRTVSGNTIYF.

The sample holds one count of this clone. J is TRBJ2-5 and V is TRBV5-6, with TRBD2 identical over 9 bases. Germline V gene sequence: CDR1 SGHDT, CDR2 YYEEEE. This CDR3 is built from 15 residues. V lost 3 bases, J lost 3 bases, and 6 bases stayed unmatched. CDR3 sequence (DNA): TGTGCCAGCAGCTCCCCGGGACTAGCAAAAGAGACCCAGTACTTC. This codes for CASSSPGLAKETQYF.

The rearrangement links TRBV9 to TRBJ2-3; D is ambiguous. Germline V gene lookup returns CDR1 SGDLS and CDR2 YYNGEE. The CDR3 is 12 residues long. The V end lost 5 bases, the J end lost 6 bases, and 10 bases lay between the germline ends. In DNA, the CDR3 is TGTGCCAGCAGTGCTCGGGTGGATACGCAGTATTTT. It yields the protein CASSARVDTQYF.

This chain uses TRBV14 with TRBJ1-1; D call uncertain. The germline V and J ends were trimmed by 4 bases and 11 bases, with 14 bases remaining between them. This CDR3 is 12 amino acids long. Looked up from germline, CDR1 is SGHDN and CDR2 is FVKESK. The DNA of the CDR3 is TGTGCCAGCAGCCTTAATACATTCTCGGCTTTCTTT. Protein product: CASSLNTFSAFF. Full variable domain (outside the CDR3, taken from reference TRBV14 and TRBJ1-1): EAGVTQFPSHSVIEKGQTVTLRCDPISGHDNLYWYRRVMGKEIKFLLHFVKESKQDESGMPNNRFLAERTGGTYSTLKVQPAELEDSGVYFCASSLNTFSAFFGQGTRLTVV.

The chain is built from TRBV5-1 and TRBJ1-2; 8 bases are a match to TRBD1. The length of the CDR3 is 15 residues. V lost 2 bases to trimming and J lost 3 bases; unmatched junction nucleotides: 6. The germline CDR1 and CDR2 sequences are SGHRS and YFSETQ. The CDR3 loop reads CASSLWGQADYGYTF. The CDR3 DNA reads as TGCGCCAGCAGCTTATGGGGACAGGCGGACTATGGCTACACCTTC.

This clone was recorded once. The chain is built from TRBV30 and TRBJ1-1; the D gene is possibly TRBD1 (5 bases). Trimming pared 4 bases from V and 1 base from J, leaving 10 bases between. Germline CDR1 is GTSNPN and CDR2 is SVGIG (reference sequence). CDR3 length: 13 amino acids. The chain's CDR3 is CAWTGQQNTEAFF. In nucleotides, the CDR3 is TGTGCCTGGACAGGGCAGCAGAACACTGAAGCTTTCTTT.